The 30 T cell receptor beta chains given below trace back to one sample, sequenced in a study of Ad26.COV2.S vaccination and SARS-CoV-2 variants. Sequencing used immunoSEQ multiplex PCR; TCRdb keeps in-frame clones, though not all of them. The repertoire holds just over 350,000 clones, with roughly 94% as singletons. The sequencing here drew on peripheral blood, taken after recovery from COVID-19. All receptors derive from a human donor who had recovered from COVID-19.

The chain has TRBV7-9 and TRBJ1-5; 7 nucleotides line up with TRBD1. Germline V gives CDR1 SEHNR, CDR2 FQNEAQ (reference sequence). This CDR3 has 13 amino acids. J gave up 6 bases and V 5 bases, and 4 bases lay outside the gene matches. The CDR3 nucleotides are TGTGCCAGCAGCCTCGACAGGGTTCAGCCCCAGCATTTT. Translation: CASSLDRVQPQHF.

The chain recombines TRBV5-8 with TRBJ2-3; TRBD1 matches 8 bases. The CDR3 has 15 residues. Per germline, CDR1 SGHTS and CDR2 YDEGEE. J was trimmed by 0 bases and V by 4 bases; bases with no gene match: 4. CDR3 DNA sequence: TGTGCCAGCAGCCCGGGACAGGCCAGCACAGATACGCAGTATTTT. Residues: CASSPGQASTDTQYF.

This sequence joins TRBV11-1 and TRBJ1-1; D uncertain. There are 15 residues in the CDR3. Germline values: CDR1 SGHAT, CDR2 FQDESV (reference sequence). V lost 5 bases and J 1 base, leaving 14 bases between the germline ends. This CDR3 is CASSPDGRPNTEAFF. The CDR3 DNA follows: TGTGCCAGCAGCCCGGATGGGCGTCCGAACACTGAAGCTTTCTTT.

This clone was detected a few times. The V gene is TRBV7-8, the J gene TRBJ2-7, with 8 bases identical to TRBD1. The CDR3 totals 14 residues. Germline loops: CDR1 SGHVS, CDR2 FQNEAQ. J gave up 6 bases and V 5 bases, and 9 bases lay outside the gene matches. The CDR3 region is CASSLQTGDSEQYF. CDR3 nucleotide sequence: TGTGCCAGCAGCCTACAGACAGGGGACTCCGAGCAGTACTTC.

V usage is TRBV7-9 and J usage is TRBJ2-3; no definite D call. Germline V gives CDR1 SEHNR, CDR2 FQNEAQ (reference sequence). The CDR3 length is 15 residues. The germline V and J ends were trimmed by 5 bases and 0 bases, with 12 bases remaining between them. The CDR3 sequence is CASSAGRVSTDTQYF. As DNA, the CDR3 is TGTGCCAGCAGCGCCGGTAGGGTGAGCACAGATACGCAGTATTTT.

The chain recombines TRBV6-1 with TRBJ2-1, with D unclear. Trimming removed 2 bases from V and 9 bases from J, with 5 bases in between. Looked up from germline, CDR1 is MNHNS and CDR2 is SASEGT. This CDR3 spans 11 amino acids. CDR3 in DNA: TGTGCCAGCAGTGAATTCCGTGAGCAGTTCTTC. Amino acids: CASSEFREQFF.

The V call is TRBV2, the J call TRBJ2-7; D possibly corresponds to TRBD1 (5 bases). The length of the CDR3 is 13 residues. CDR1 is SNHLY, CDR2 FYNNEI, per germline. The V and J ends lost 4 bases and 4 bases respectively, with 11 bases between them. The CDR3 DNA follows: TGTGCCAGCAGTGTAAGGGGTCTGTACGAGCAGTACTTC. This translates into CASSVRGLYEQYF.

The chain uses TRBV27 and TRBJ1-5; no clear D. The length of the CDR3 is 15 residues. The V and J ends lost 0 bases and 0 bases respectively, with 6 bases between them. Germline V gene sequence: CDR1 MNHEY, CDR2 SMNVEV (reference sequence). The CDR3 loop is CASSLSADSNQPQHF. In DNA, the CDR3 is TGTGCCAGCAGTTTATCGGCCGATAGCAATCAGCCCCAGCATTTT.

This chain connects TRBV6-5 to TRBJ1-1, with 10 nucleotides matching TRBD1. Germline values: CDR1 MNHEY, CDR2 SVGAGI. This CDR3 is built from 14 residues. V was pared by 0 bases and J by 10 bases, with 5 bases of the junction left unmatched. As DNA, the CDR3 is TGTGCCAGCAGTTACTCGTCGGGGACAGGGGTAGCTTTCTTT. Its translation: CASSYSSGTGVAFF.

Notes on this clone: Other DNA variants within this sample encode the same CDR3. V gene TRBV29-1 combines with J gene TRBJ1-5; D gene uncertain. This CDR3 is 12 amino acids long. V was trimmed by 6 bases and J by 0 bases, leaving 6 bases between them. The germline gives CDR1 SQVTM, CDR2 ANQGSEA. CDR3 bases: TGCAGCGTCGGGCATAGCAATCAGCCCCAGCATTTT. This sequence encodes CSVGHSNQPQHF.

The chain couples TRBV27 to TRBJ1-2; TRBD1 matches at 7 bases. Germline assignment: CDR1 MNHEY and CDR2 SMNVEV (reference sequence). V was pared by 4 bases and J by 4 bases, with 6 bases of the junction left unmatched. The CDR3 is 14 amino acids. The CDR3 region is CASSYRDRGYGYTF. The CDR3 bases are TGTGCCAGCAGTTATAGGGACAGAGGCTATGGCTACACCTTC.

This clone has more than one count but fewer than ten. The chain couples TRBV10-1 to TRBJ1-1; tentatively, D is TRBD1 (6 bases). V lost 5 bases, J lost 3 bases, and 7 bases lay in between. This CDR3 has 12 amino acids. Germline V gene sequence: CDR1 WNHNN, CDR2 SYGVQD (reference sequence). The CDR3 bases are TGCGCCAGCAGTCACAGGGACACTGAAGCTTTCTTT. Protein: CASSHRDTEAFF.

V gene TRBV9 combines with J gene TRBJ1-2; D possibly corresponds to TRBD1 (6 bases). CDR3 length equals 16 residues. Germline V gene lookup returns CDR1 SGDLS and CDR2 YYNGEE. V was trimmed by 4 bases and J by 8 bases, leaving 24 bases between them. CDR3 nucleotides: TGTGCCAGCAGCCCGACAGGACCATTCGCTGTGGACGGCTACACCTTC. Its protein is CASSPTGPFAVDGYTF. Full variable domain (remainder filled in from reference TRBV9 and TRBJ1-2): DSGVTQTPKHLITATGQRVTLRCSPRSGDLSVYWYQQSLDQGLQFLIQYYNGEERAKGNILERFSAQQFPDLHSELNLSSLELGDSALYFCASSPTGPFAVDGYTFGSGTRLTVV.

This sequence joins TRBV4-2 and TRBJ2-1; D remains ambiguous. The germline CDR1 and CDR2 sequences are LGHNA and YNFKEQ. Between the trimmed V and J ends, which lost 0 bases and 6 bases, there was a span of 9 bases. This CDR3 has 14 residues. The CDR3 loop reads CASSQDARPNEQFF. The CDR3 nucleotides read TGTGCCAGCAGCCAAGATGCACGCCCCAATGAGCAGTTCTTC.

The chain uses TRBV9 and TRBJ1-2; 7 bases match TRBD1. The germline CDR1 and CDR2 sequences are SGDLS and YYNGEE. Losses at the gene ends were 4 bases for V and 5 bases for J; bases not matched to a gene: 8. The CDR3 has 14 amino acids. This CDR3 is CASSRVGQLYGYTF. In DNA, the CDR3 is TGTGCCAGCAGCAGGGTGGGACAGTTATATGGCTACACCTTC.

CDR3 region: CASSSRDREEDEQYF. The CDR3 nucleotides are TGTGCCAGTAGCTCCCGGGACAGGGAAGAGGACGAGCAGTACTTC. The J gene is TRBJ2-7, the V gene TRBV19; 9 bases align to TRBD1. This CDR3 has 15 residues. Germline values: CDR1 LNHDA, CDR2 SQIVND (reference sequence). V was pared by 6 bases and J by 5 bases, with 11 bases of the junction left unmatched.

The count of this clone is one. The chain couples TRBV5-1 to TRBJ2-5, with a tentative D call TRBD2 (5 bases). The CDR3 runs to 15 residues. The V and J ends lost 0 bases and 3 bases respectively, with 12 bases between them. Germline CDR1 is SGHRS and CDR2 is YFSETQ. The CDR3 loop reads CASSLGRRSKETQYF. CDR3 coding DNA: TGCGCCAGCAGCTTGGGGAGGCGATCTAAAGAGACCCAGTACTTC.

The gene calls are TRBV19 and TRBJ1-5; tentative D call: TRBD1 (6 bases). The ends were cut back, 4 bases at V and 5 bases at J, with 21 bases in the middle. Germline-derived CDR1 and CDR2 are LNHDA and SQIVND (reference sequence). The CDR3 is 17 amino acids. The CDR3 coding sequence is TGTGCCAGTAGTACCCCGGGGGGGCGCCGGGAAGATCAGCCCCAGCATTTT. It specifies CASSTPGGRREDQPQHF.

CDR3 sequence: CASSRRGGFKGYTF. CDR3 DNA: TGTGCCAGCAGCCGAAGGGGTGGATTTAAGGGCTACACCTTC. The J gene is TRBJ1-2, the V gene TRBV6-5; tentative D call: TRBD1 (5 bases). Looked up from germline, CDR1 is MNHEY and CDR2 is SVGAGI. The V gene lost 6 bases and the J gene lost 8 bases, with 19 bases spanning the gap. The CDR3 length is 14 residues.

The chain combines TRBV6-6 with TRBJ1-2; a weak D match, TRBD1 (6 bases). V shed 6 bases and J shed 4 bases, with 18 bases lying between them. CDR1 and CDR2 from the germline V gene are MNHNY and SVGAGI (reference sequence). The length of the CDR3 is 15 residues. The CDR3 region is CASSPNREQGYGYTF. DNA of the CDR3: TGTGCCAGCAGCCCCAACAGGGAACAGGGCTATGGCTACACCTTC.

This chain joins TRBV13 and TRBJ1-1, with D possibly being TRBD1 (5 bases). V lost 4 bases and J 6 bases, leaving 12 bases between the germline ends. The CDR3 runs 13 residues. The germline CDR1 and CDR2 sequences are PRHDT and FYEKMQ (reference sequence). CDR3 loop: CASSSGDGAEAFF. In nucleotides, the CDR3 is TGTGCCAGCAGCTCGGGGGACGGGGCTGAAGCTTTCTTT.

The chain is built from TRBV7-2 and TRBJ1-1, with D perhaps matching TRBD1 (6 bases). The V and J ends lost 6 bases and 8 bases respectively, with 19 bases between them. Germline assignment: CDR1 SGHTA and CDR2 FQGNSA. CDR3 length equals 14 residues. The CDR3 DNA sequence: TGTGCCAGCAGAGTACAGTCCGGGGGCCGGGAAGCTTTCTTT. It specifies CASRVQSGGREAFF.

DNA for the CDR3: TGTGCCAGCAGTGTCCCAGGGAATGAGCAGTTCTTC. Translation gives CASSVPGNEQFF. The chain uses TRBV2 and TRBJ2-1; the D gene is possibly TRBD1 (5 bases). Germline CDR1 is SNHLY and CDR2 is FYNNEI. This CDR3 is built from 12 residues. Trimming pared 4 bases from V and 7 bases from J, leaving 8 bases between.

This rearrangement joins TRBV10-2 to TRBJ1-1; D is unclear. This CDR3 has 13 residues. Germline V lookup: CDR1 WSHSY, CDR2 SAAADI. V lost 1 base to trimming and J lost 8 bases, with 11 bases between them. The CDR3 here is CASSEWGTAEAFF. As DNA, the CDR3 is TGCGCCAGCAGTGAGTGGGGAACAGCGGAAGCTTTCTTT.

This clone was found once. The rearrangement uses TRBV7-2 and TRBJ1-2; D is unclear. This CDR3 is built from 15 residues. V lost 1 base, J lost 2 bases, and 11 bases lay in between. Germline V lookup: CDR1 SGHTA, CDR2 FQGNSA. The CDR3 spells CASSLDNRPNYGYTF. The CDR3 bases are TGTGCCAGCAGCTTAGACAACCGTCCGAACTATGGCTACACCTTC.

This clone showed up many times. The CDR3 DNA is TGTGCCAGTAGTATAGCTGGCGGCCTCTATGGCTACACCTTC. Its protein product is CASSIAGGLYGYTF. This chain connects TRBV19 to TRBJ1-2; unclear D gene. The CDR3 contains 14 residues. The germline CDR1 and CDR2 sequences are LNHDA and SQIVND (reference sequence). V lost 1 base and J 4 bases, leaving 10 bases between the germline ends.

With regard to this clone: A junction end diverges from the germline sequence, so it may reflect a read error. V gene TRBV5-8 combines with J gene TRBJ1-1, with D unclear. Germline V CDR1 and CDR2: SGHTS, YDEGEE. This CDR3 comprises 12 residues. The DNA for the CDR3 is TGTGCCAGCAGCCTAAGATCAACCGGGCCTTACTTT. Protein product: CASSLRSTGPYF.

This clone was counted between two and nine times. The V call is TRBV27, the J call TRBJ1-1; D possibly corresponds to TRBD1 (5 bases). Trimming shortened V by 2 bases and J by 6 bases, and 10 bases separated the two germline ends. The germline CDR1 and CDR2 sequences are MNHEY and SMNVEV (reference sequence). The CDR3 contains 13 residues. This chain's CDR3 is CASSLGGAAEAFF. CDR3 coding DNA: TGTGCCAGCAGTTTAGGAGGGGCCGCTGAAGCTTTCTTT.

CDR3 in amino acids: CASLDPDHGQGGEQYF. CDR3 in DNA: TGTGCCAGCTTAGATCCCGACCACGGGCAGGGTGGCGAGCAGTACTTC. The rearrangement links TRBV18 to TRBJ2-7, with D possibly being TRBD1 (5 bases). V lost 7 bases to trimming and J lost 6 bases, with 25 bases between them. The length of the CDR3 is 16 residues. Germline V lookup: CDR1 KGHSH, CDR2 LQKENI.

The genes are TRBV5-8 and TRBJ2-7; D is possibly TRBD1 (5 bases). This CDR3 region has 15 residues. V lost 0 bases and J 2 bases, leaving 12 bases between the germline ends. Germline loops: CDR1 SGHTS, CDR2 YDEGEE. The CDR3: CASSLAVGRAYEQYF. The CDR3 bases are TGTGCCAGCAGCTTGGCTGTGGGCAGGGCCTACGAGCAGTACTTC. The full variable domain, rest sourced from reference TRBV5-8 and TRBJ2-7, is EAGVTQSPTHLIKTRGQQATLRCSPISGHTSVYWYQQALGLGLQFLLWYDEGEERNRGNFPPRFSGRQFPNYSSELNVNALELEDSALYLCASSLAVGRAYEQYFGPGTRLTVT.